Listed here are 25 T cell receptor beta chains from one sample, sequenced in a study of OX40 agonist ivuxolimab in advanced cancers. Some clones are missing from TCRdb's copy, which holds only in-frame ones; the method was immunoSEQ multiplex PCR. The sample includes approximately 52,000 clones, about four fifths of them seen just once. This specimen consisted of CD4+ or CD8+ T cells sorted from blood, obtained in a trial of the OX40 agonist ivuxolimab. These receptors were obtained from an adult with an advanced solid tumor such as melanoma, head and neck, liver or kidney cancer.

V usage is TRBV5-1 and J usage is TRBJ2-5, with unresolved D. There are 11 residues in the CDR3. V lost 4 bases and J lost 5, with 6 bases in between. Germline lookup yields CDR1 SGHRS and CDR2 YFSETQ. In nucleotides, the CDR3 is TGCGCCAGCAGCACCGCGGAGACCCAGTACTTC. Translation: CASSTAETQYF.

The chain carries TRBV5-4 and TRBJ2-1, with D hard to call. The V and J ends lost 4 bases and 10 bases respectively, with 15 bases between them. There are 13 residues in the CDR3. Germline loops: CDR1 SGHNT, CDR2 YYREEE (reference sequence). This CDR3 reads CASSQDEFREQFF. In DNA, the CDR3 is TGTGCCAGCAGCCAAGACGAATTCCGGGAGCAGTTCTTC.

This clone was detected only once. This chain connects TRBV19 to TRBJ1-1, with 7 bases identical to TRBD1. The CDR3 loop spans 18 amino acids. V trimming: 11 bases; J trimming: 2 bases; junction bases outside the gene matches: 23. Germline values: CDR1 LNHDA, CDR2 SQIVND (reference sequence). This chain's CDR3 is CAYMILGDRLSLNTEAFF. DNA for the CDR3: TGTGCCTACATGATATTAGGGGACAGACTTAGCCTTAACACTGAAGCTTTCTTT.

This chain connects TRBV30 to TRBJ2-3; 14 positions agree with TRBD2. Trimming at V came to 7 bases and at J to 4 bases, leaving 4 bases not matched to a gene. The CDR3 is made up of 14 amino acids. Germline lookup yields CDR1 GTSNPN and CDR2 SVGIG (reference sequence). CDR3 in DNA: TGTGCCTTTGGACTAGCGGGAGGACCAGATACGCAGTATTTT. Translated: CAFGLAGGPDTQYF.

This clone appeared once. This chain links TRBV4-1 with TRBJ2-4; a weak D match, TRBD1 (5 bases). CDR3 length: 14 residues. Germline lookup yields CDR1 MGHRA and CDR2 YSYEKL. V lost 4 bases and J lost 4, with 11 bases in between. The CDR3 here is CASSPLGQKNIQYF. The CDR3 DNA sequence: TGCGCCAGCAGCCCGTTGGGGCAGAAAAACATTCAGTACTTC.

The chain recombines TRBV7-9 with TRBJ2-1; unclear D gene. V lost 5 bases, J lost 5 bases, and 10 bases lay in between. This CDR3 has 13 amino acids. Germline V lookup: CDR1 SEHNR, CDR2 FQNEAQ (reference sequence). CDR3 in amino acids: CASSHVVDNEQFF. The CDR3 nucleotides read TGTGCCAGCAGCCATGTCGTGGACAATGAGCAGTTCTTC. The variable domain in full, completed from reference TRBV7-9 and TRBJ2-1, reads DTGVSQNPRHKITKRGQNVTFRCDPISEHNRLYWYRQTLGQGPEFLTYFQNEAQLEKSRLLSDRFSAERPKGSFSTLEIQRTEQGDSAMYLCASSHVVDNEQFFGPGTRLTVL.

The J gene is TRBJ2-1, the V gene TRBV5-1; D remains ambiguous. CDR1 SGHRS and CDR2 YFSETQ come from the germline V gene. The CDR3 has 11 amino acids. Trimming cost V 4 bases and J 7 bases, with 6 bases left between them. This CDR3 reads CASSVDNEQFF. CDR3 DNA: TGCGCCAGCAGCGTCGATAATGAGCAGTTCTTC.

This sequence joins TRBV5-1 and TRBJ1-6; 9 bases agree with TRBD1. CDR1 SGHRS and CDR2 YFSETQ come from the germline V gene. The trim removed 6 bases at V and 6 bases at J, leaving 4 bases unmatched. CDR3 size: 14 residues. CDR3 protein: CASNRGQGNSPLHF. For the CDR3, the DNA is TGCGCCAGCAACAGGGGACAGGGTAATTCACCCCTCCACTTT.

The chain employs TRBV5-1 and TRBJ2-7; the match to TRBD2 covers 12 bases. CDR1 and CDR2 from the germline V gene are SGHRS and YFSETQ. The ends lost 4 bases at V and 5 bases at J; junction bases unmatched: 7. The CDR3 loop spans 15 amino acids. CDR3 DNA: TGCGCCAGCAGCCCCCTAGCGGGAGGGCCCCACGAGCAGTACTTC. Translation: CASSPLAGGPHEQYF. The complete variable domain, with remaining parts taken from reference TRBV5-1 and TRBJ2-7, reads KAGVTQTPRYLIKTRGQQVTLSCSPISGHRSVSWYQQTPGQGLQFLFEYFSETQRNKGNFPGRFSGRQFSNSRSEMNVSTLELGDSALYLCASSPLAGGPHEQYFGPGTRLTVT.

The chain links TRBV6-1 to TRBJ1-5, with TRBD1 as a possible D gene (5 bases). The V end was cut by 0 bases, the J end by 7 bases, with 13 bases between. The CDR3 contains 15 residues. CDR1 and CDR2 (germline): MNHNS, SASEGT. This chain's CDR3 is CASSEASGNWQPQHF. The CDR3 DNA reads as TGTGCCAGCAGTGAAGCTTCAGGGAATTGGCAGCCCCAGCATTTT.

The chain employs TRBV5-8 and TRBJ1-1; D not resolved. Trimming removed 5 bases from V and 0 bases from J, with 14 bases in between. The CDR3 contains 15 residues. Per the germline V gene, CDR1 is SGHTS and CDR2 is YDEGEE. For the CDR3, the DNA is TGTGCCAGCAGACCCCTAGGTTCAATGAACACTGAAGCTTTCTTT. This codes for CASRPLGSMNTEAFF.

The rearrangement links TRBV5-1 to TRBJ2-7; no clear D gene. The germline CDR1 and CDR2 sequences are SGHRS and YFSETQ. This CDR3 spans 16 amino acids. V lost 1 base to trimming and J lost 1 base, with 15 bases between them. The CDR3, as DNA: TGCGCCAGCAGCTTGATGACGGGTTCGGAGTCCTACGAGCAGTACTTC. Its protein product is CASSLMTGSESYEQYF.

This clone turned up a few times. This CDR3 is CAWGLGGKFSQPQHF. The CDR3 nucleotides are TGTGCCTGGGGGCTTGGGGGAAAGTTCAGTCAGCCCCAGCATTTT. The chain combines TRBV30 with TRBJ1-5, with D tentatively TRBD1 (5 bases). Trimming stripped 5 bases from V and 6 bases from J, with 20 bases between. The CDR3 runs to 15 residues. CDR1 GTSNPN and CDR2 SVGIG come from the germline V gene (reference sequence).

This chain links TRBV7-2 with TRBJ2-1; D not certain. V gave up 3 bases and J gave up 12 bases, with 12 bases separating them. Per the germline V gene, CDR1 is SGHTA and CDR2 is FQGNSA. The CDR3 length is 12 residues. CDR3 in amino acids: CASSLVVRRQFF. In DNA form, the CDR3 reads TGTGCCAGCAGCTTGGTTGTTAGAAGGCAGTTCTTC.

The chain links TRBV9 to TRBJ2-3, with D maybe TRBD2 (6 bases). CDR1 SGDLS and CDR2 YYNGEE come from the germline V gene. The CDR3 length is 19 residues. Between the trimmed V and J ends, which lost 0 bases and 1 base, there was a span of 21 bases. CDR3 sequence: CASSVAAMGGLDGTDTQYF. The CDR3 DNA reads as TGTGCCAGCAGCGTAGCTGCGATGGGGGGTCTAGACGGCACAGATACGCAGTATTTT. The full variable domain, in which reference TRBV9 and TRBJ2-3 provide the parts outside the CDR3, is DSGVTQTPKHLITATGQRVTLRCSPRSGDLSVYWYQQSLDQGLQFLIQYYNGEERAKGNILERFSAQQFPDLHSELNLSSLELGDSALYFCASSVAAMGGLDGTDTQYFGPGTRLTVL.

The rearrangement joins TRBV14 to TRBJ2-7; D remains ambiguous. V lost 6 bases and J lost 3, with 15 bases in between. This CDR3 has 14 amino acids. Germline CDR1 reads SGHDN; CDR2 reads FVKESK. This CDR3 reads CASSLIPGFYEQYF. The CDR3 region has the DNA TGTGCCAGCAGTCTTATTCCAGGATTCTACGAGCAGTACTTC.

For the CDR3, the DNA is TGCGCCAGCAGCTTGGGGGCGAGGTTCGGGGAGACCCAGTACTTC. This gives the protein CASSLGARFGETQYF. V is TRBV5-1 and J is TRBJ2-5; D unclear. This CDR3 spans 15 amino acids. Germline V gene data show CDR1 as SGHRS and CDR2 as YFSETQ. V lost 0 bases to trimming and J lost 5 bases, with 14 bases between them. The variable domain in full, completed from reference TRBV5-1 and TRBJ2-5, reads KAGVTQTPRYLIKTRGQQVTLSCSPISGHRSVSWYQQTPGQGLQFLFEYFSETQRNKGNFPGRFSGRQFSNSRSEMNVSTLELGDSALYLCASSLGARFGETQYFGPGTRLLVL.

J is TRBJ2-3 and V is TRBV14; 7 bases match TRBD2. This CDR3 has 15 amino acids. Germline V gives CDR1 SGHDN, CDR2 FVKESK. J gave up 4 bases and V 3 bases, and 7 bases lay outside the gene matches. The CDR3 coding sequence is TGTGCCAGCAGCCATTACGGGGGGATGGCAGATACGCAGTATTTT. Its protein is CASSHYGGMADTQYF.

A remark on this clone: This CDR3 is also generated by other DNA sequences in the sample. This rearrangement joins TRBV4-1 to TRBJ1-1; D is undetermined. The V end lost 2 bases, the J end lost 1 base, and 5 bases lay between the germline ends. This CDR3 has 13 amino acids. Looked up from germline, CDR1 is MGHRA and CDR2 is YSYEKL. CDR3 amino acids: CASSQPGNTEAFF. The CDR3 nucleotides are TGCGCCAGCAGCCAACCAGGGAACACTGAAGCTTTCTTT.

This chain uses TRBV2 with TRBJ2-2; D may correspond to TRBD1 or TRBD2 (5 bases each). Germline V gives CDR1 SNHLY, CDR2 FYNNEI. This CDR3 is built from 15 residues. V lost 6 bases and J 8 bases, leaving 19 bases between the germline ends. For the CDR3, the DNA is TGTGCCAGCAGCCGGGCCCCCATTGGGGGTGGGGAGCTGTTTTTT. Its translation: CASSRAPIGGGELFF.

The chain has TRBV4-1 and TRBJ2-5; 11 bases fit TRBD2. The J call may be mistaken, given a closer DNA end match to TRBJ2-7. This CDR3 has 16 residues. Germline CDR1 MGHRA, CDR2 YSYEKL. Here the CDR3 DNA reads TGCGCCAGCAGCCACGAAACTAGCGGGAGCGTTTACGAGCAGTACTTC. Encoded protein: CASSHETSGSVYEQYF.

For this clone: Its ends do not fully match the called genes, so a read error is possible. The chain carries TRBV5-6 and TRBJ1-2; D gene uncertain. Germline V gene lookup returns CDR1 SGHDT and CDR2 YYEEEE. This CDR3 spans 11 amino acids. CDR3 DNA sequence: TGTGCCAGCAGCTTGGACAGTCGGAGGGTATTC. Translation gives CASSLDSRRVF.

This clone was detected a few times. The chain couples TRBV9 to TRBJ2-1; possible D gene TRBD1, 5 bases. The germline V gene encodes CDR1 SGDLS and CDR2 YYNGEE. This CDR3 is 14 amino acids long. V was shortened by 4 bases and J by 9 bases, with 17 bases between the two germline ends. The CDR3 coding sequence is TGTGCCAGCAGCACCCACACCGACAGACCTGAGCAGTTCTTC. Protein sequence: CASSTHTDRPEQFF.

This clone was recorded a few times. The chain recombines TRBV7-8 with TRBJ1-2; 8 bases map to TRBD1. J lost 2 bases, V lost 0 bases, and 2 bases had no gene match. CDR1 is SGHVS and CDR2 is FQNEAQ in the germline V gene. This CDR3 is 15 amino acids long. CDR3 DNA: TGTGCCAGCAGCTTAGCGTGGACAGGGAACTATGGCTACACCTTC. Translated: CASSLAWTGNYGYTF. Supplemented by reference TRBV7-8 and TRBJ1-2, the full variable domain reads GAGVSQSPRYKVAKRGQDVALRCDPISGHVSLFWYQQALGQGPEFLTYFQNEAQLDKSGLPSDRFFAERPEGSVSTLKIQRTQQEDSAVYLCASSLAWTGNYGYTFGSGTRLTVV.

The chain's CDR3 is CSAYLLYEQFF. The CDR3 DNA reads TGCAGTGCTTACCTACTCTATGAGCAGTTCTTC. The chain couples TRBV20-1 to TRBJ2-1; D gene ambiguous. This CDR3 is built from 11 residues. Germline lookup yields CDR1 DFQATT and CDR2 SNEGSKA (reference sequence). V lost 5 bases and J 8 bases, leaving 10 bases between the germline ends.